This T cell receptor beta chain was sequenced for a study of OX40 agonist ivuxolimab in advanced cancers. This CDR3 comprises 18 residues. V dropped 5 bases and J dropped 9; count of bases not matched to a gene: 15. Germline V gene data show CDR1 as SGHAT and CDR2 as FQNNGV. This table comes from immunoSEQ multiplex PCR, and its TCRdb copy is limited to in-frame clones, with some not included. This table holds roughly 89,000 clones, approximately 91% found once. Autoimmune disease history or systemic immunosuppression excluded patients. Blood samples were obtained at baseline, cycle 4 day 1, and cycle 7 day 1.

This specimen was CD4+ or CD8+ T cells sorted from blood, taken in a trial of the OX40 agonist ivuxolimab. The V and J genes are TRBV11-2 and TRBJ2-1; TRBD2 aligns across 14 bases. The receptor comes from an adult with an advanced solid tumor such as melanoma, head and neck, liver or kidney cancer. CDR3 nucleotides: TGTGCCAGCAGCCTCCCCGGGGGGGGGACTAGCGGGAGTTCTGAGCAGTTCTTC. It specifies CASSLPGGGTSGSSEQFF.